The TCR beta chain under discussion was sequenced for a study of beta chain features in type 1 diabetes. Findings and limits, study-wide: More deletions and fewer insertions at VDJ junctions were seen in type 1 diabetes patients.

A single heparinised draw of 95 to 150 mL on average was taken per donor. CDR1 is GTSNPN, CDR2 SVGIG, per germline (reference sequence). The length of the CDR3 is 15 residues. To note about this clone: Antigen specificity is unknown.

Isolated RNA was reverse transcribed in full, so expressed TCRB transcripts were sequenced. TCRdb keeps only in-frame clones here, not all; method: immunoSEQ multiplex PCR. The data contain around 300,000 clones, roughly 8% of them seen just once; the ten biggest clones take up 1%. The chain couples TRBV30 to TRBJ2-5; the D gene is possibly TRBD1 (6 bases). The DNA matches TRBJ2-7 better at its end, which makes the J call doubtful. The sequencing sample was made of central memory CD4+ T cells from blood. This TCR was sampled from a woman between 18 and 29 years old in good health. This chain's CDR3 is CASKGNRVKSYEQYF. Written as DNA, the CDR3 is TGTGCCTCAAAGGGGAACAGGGTAAAATCCTACGAGCAGTACTTC.